The clone carrying this T cell receptor (beta chain) turned up a few times. Its specificity is not known. This entry belongs to a study of immune heterogeneity within non-small cell lung tumors. Overall study: Of all tumors, several turned out to be squamous cell carcinomas, 10 were non-squamous carcinomas and 1 was not otherwise specified. Overall study findings and caveats: Recurrence of identical dominant CDR3 beta clonotypes was observed across intrapatient tumor sites, concomitant with site-unique high-frequency clones. Local T-cell clonality tracked local tumor mutational burden, showing a moderate yet significant relationship (R around 0.34).

The authors used 600 ng of bulk tumor genomic DNA per sample as template. In surgery, several biopsies were collected from each primary tumor at widely spaced sites. The study enrolled patients with untreated, newly diagnosed non-small cell lung cancer who underwent curative surgery. A multiplex PCR containing 32 V primers and 13 J primers was used to amplify TCR beta CDR3. TCRdb reprocessed the multiplex PCR reads via MiXCR and lists one record per CDR3 protein. The repertoire has some 10,000 distinct CDR3 sequences, 25% to 30% of them found once; the top ten carry approximately 13%. The V gene's germline CDR1 is LNHNV and CDR2 YYDKDF (reference sequence). This CDR3 has 17 amino acids. The germline V and J ends were trimmed by 3 bases and 4 bases, with 18 bases remaining between them.

This sequence originates from a man in his fifties with non-small cell lung cancer. The chain employs TRBV15 and TRBJ2-2, with a tentative D call TRBD2 (5 bases). Sequencing used lung tumor tissue. CDR3 protein: CATSRPPLGSVTGELFF. CDR3 nucleotides: TGTGCCACCAGCAGGCCCCCTTTGGGGAGCGTCACCGGGGAGCTGTTTTTT.